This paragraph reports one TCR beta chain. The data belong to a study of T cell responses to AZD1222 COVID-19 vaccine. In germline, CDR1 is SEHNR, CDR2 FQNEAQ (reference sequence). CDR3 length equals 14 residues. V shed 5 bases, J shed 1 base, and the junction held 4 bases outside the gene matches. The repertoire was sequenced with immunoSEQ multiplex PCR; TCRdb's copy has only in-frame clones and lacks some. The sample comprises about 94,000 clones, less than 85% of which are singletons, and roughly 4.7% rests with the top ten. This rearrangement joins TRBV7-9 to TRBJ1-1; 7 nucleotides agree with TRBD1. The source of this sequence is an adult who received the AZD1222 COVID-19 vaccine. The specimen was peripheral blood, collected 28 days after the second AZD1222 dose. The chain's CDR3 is CASSPGQKNTEAFF. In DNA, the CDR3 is TGTGCCAGCAGCCCGGGACAGAAGAACACTGAAGCTTTCTTT.